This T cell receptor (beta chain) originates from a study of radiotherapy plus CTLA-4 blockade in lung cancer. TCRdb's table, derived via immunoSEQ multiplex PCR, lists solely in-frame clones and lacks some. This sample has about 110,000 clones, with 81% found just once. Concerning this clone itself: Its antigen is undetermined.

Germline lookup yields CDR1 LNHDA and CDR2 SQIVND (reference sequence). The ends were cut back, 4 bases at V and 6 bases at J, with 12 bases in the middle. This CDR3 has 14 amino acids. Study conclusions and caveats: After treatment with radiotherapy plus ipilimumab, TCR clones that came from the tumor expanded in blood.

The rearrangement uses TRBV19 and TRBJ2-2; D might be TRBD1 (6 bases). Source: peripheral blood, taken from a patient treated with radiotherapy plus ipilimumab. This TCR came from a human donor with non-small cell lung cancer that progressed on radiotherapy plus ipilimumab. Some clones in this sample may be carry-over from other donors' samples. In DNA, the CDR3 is TGTGCCAGTAGTAATTGGACAGTTCCCGGGGAGCTGTTTTTT. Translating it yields CASSNWTVPGELFF.